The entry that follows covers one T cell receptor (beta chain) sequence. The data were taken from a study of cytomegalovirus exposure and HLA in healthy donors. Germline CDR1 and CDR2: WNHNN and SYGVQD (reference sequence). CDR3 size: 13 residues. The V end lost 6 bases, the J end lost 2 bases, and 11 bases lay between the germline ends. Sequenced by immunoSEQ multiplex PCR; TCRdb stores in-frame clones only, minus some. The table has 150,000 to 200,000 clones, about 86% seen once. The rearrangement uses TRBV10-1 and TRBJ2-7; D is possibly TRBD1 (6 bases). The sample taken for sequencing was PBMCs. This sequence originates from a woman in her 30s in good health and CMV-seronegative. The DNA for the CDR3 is TGCGCCAGCAGAGGGCAGGGGACCTACGAGCAGTACTTC. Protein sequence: CASRGQGTYEQYF.